One sample yielded the 25 T cell receptor beta chains listed below, sequenced in a study of blood T cell repertoires in COVID-19. This table comes from immunoSEQ multiplex PCR, and its TCRdb copy is limited to in-frame clones, with some not included. The data show over 150,000 clones, with 87% seen just once and about 2.2% held by the top ten. Sequenced material: PBMCs or T cells enriched from blood (not recorded which). The receptor source for this set is a woman in her twenties or thirties who had recovered from COVID-19.

The chain uses TRBV25-1 and TRBJ1-1; D is undetermined. CDR3 length: 15 residues. V lost 3 bases to trimming and J lost 5 bases, with 16 bases between them. The germline V gene has CDR1 MGHDK and CDR2 SYGVNS. CDR3 in DNA: TGTGCCAGCAGTGAGGGAGGAGAGGGAAAAACTGAAGCTTTCTTT. It encodes CASSEGGEGKTEAFF.

This rearrangement joins TRBV6-5 to TRBJ2-5; 10 bases are shared with TRBD2. The germline CDR1 and CDR2 sequences are MNHEY and SVGAGI. CDR3 length: 14 residues. Trimming took 6 bases from V and 2 from J; bases not matched to a gene: 3. The CDR3 region has the DNA TGTGCCAGCAGCCCGACTAGCGGGCAAGAGACCCAGTACTTC. Amino acids: CASSPTSGQETQYF.

The genes are TRBV4-1 and TRBJ1-5, with D hard to call. The CDR3 covers 13 residues. CDR1 and CDR2 (germline): MGHRA, YSYEKL. Trimming cost V 6 bases and J 7 bases, with 13 bases left between them. This chain's CDR3 is CASSPGRLQPQHF. Here the CDR3 DNA reads TGCGCCAGCAGTCCAGGCCGGTTGCAGCCCCAGCATTTT.

The chain employs TRBV30 and TRBJ2-1; 10 nucleotides match TRBD1. The CDR3 is 13 amino acids. Germline V gene data show CDR1 as GTSNPN and CDR2 as SVGIG (reference sequence). J lost 9 bases, V lost 2 bases, and 4 bases had no gene match. The CDR3 here is CAWSKGQGIEQFF. CDR3 coding DNA: TGTGCCTGGAGTAAGGGACAGGGGATTGAGCAGTTCTTC.

This clone was picked up one time. The gene calls are TRBV4-1 and TRBJ1-1; 7 bases are a match to TRBD1. Germline V gene lookup returns CDR1 MGHRA and CDR2 YSYEKL. The CDR3 extends over 17 amino acids. Unmatched junction bases numbered 12, after V lost 1 base and J lost 4 bases. In DNA, the CDR3 is TGCGCCAGCAGCCAAGTCATTGAGGGGGCGGGAGGCACTGAAGCTTTCTTT. Its protein is CASSQVIEGAGGTEAFF.

This chain connects TRBV5-4 to TRBJ1-1; 10 bases agree with TRBD1. In germline, CDR1 is SGHNT, CDR2 YYREEE (reference sequence). Trimming cost V 4 bases and J 7 bases; bases outside gene matches: 7. This CDR3 spans 14 amino acids. The CDR3 sequence is CASSIGQGGIEAFF. The CDR3 region has the DNA TGTGCCAGCAGCATCGGACAGGGGGGAATTGAAGCTTTCTTT.

The V and J genes are TRBV5-1 and TRBJ2-3, with D maybe TRBD2 (6 bases). Deletions cut 2 bases from V and 9 bases from J, with 13 bases between. CDR3 length equals 13 residues. The germline gives CDR1 SGHRS, CDR2 YFSETQ. The DNA of the CDR3 is TGCGCCAGCAGCTTAGTCAGGGCGGGAACGCAGTATTTT. Translation gives CASSLVRAGTQYF. The whole variable domain, remainder taken from reference TRBV5-1 and TRBJ2-3, is KAGVTQTPRYLIKTRGQQVTLSCSPISGHRSVSWYQQTPGQGLQFLFEYFSETQRNKGNFPGRFSGRQFSNSRSEMNVSTLELGDSALYLCASSLVRAGTQYFGPGTRLTVL.

This clone was observed once. The rearrangement joins TRBV30 to TRBJ1-2, with D perhaps TRBD1 (5 bases). V was cut by 3 bases and J by 7 bases, with 15 bases left in between. The CDR3 is made up of 13 amino acids. Germline V gene data show CDR1 as GTSNPN and CDR2 as SVGIG (reference sequence). The CDR3 is CAWSAGTFGGYTF. The CDR3 DNA reads TGTGCCTGGAGCGCCGGGACTTTTGGTGGCTACACCTTC.

In its sample, this clone was seen once. The chain links TRBV21-1 to TRBJ2-7; no check of the table's D call, TRBD1, against the DNA was made. TRBV21-1 is a pseudogene locus. This CDR3 has 19 residues. CDR3 sequence reads: CASSKTEIGRQGICYEQYF. As DNA, the CDR3 is TGTGCCAGCAGCAAAACAGAGATCGGGAGACAGGGGATATGCTACGAGCAGTACTTC.

This chain uses TRBV6-1 with TRBJ2-3; weak D call: TRBD2 (6 bases). V lost 3 bases and J lost 5, with 12 bases in between. Germline CDR1 and CDR2: MNHNS and SASEGT. The CDR3 is 14 amino acids. The CDR3 nucleotides are TGTGCCAGCAGTGAGGCGGGATTGGAAGATACGCAGTATTTT. Translation: CASSEAGLEDTQYF.

The chain recombines TRBV3-1 (or the pseudogene TRBV3-2) with TRBJ1-2, with 8 bases aligning to TRBD1. The CDR3 spans 15 residues. Trimming took 4 bases from V and 5 from J; bases not matched to a gene: 9. CDR1 is LGHDT, CDR2 YNNKEL, per germline (reference sequence). In DNA, the CDR3 is TGTGCCAGCAGCCGCGGACAGGGCGGGATTTATGGCTACACCTTC. Its protein product is CASSRGQGGIYGYTF.

The genes are TRBV11-2 and TRBJ1-3, with a possible D match to TRBD1 (5 bases). CDR1 and CDR2 (germline): SGHAT, FQNNGV. V lost 4 bases and J 1 base, leaving 14 bases between the germline ends. The CDR3 is made up of 16 amino acids. CDR3 residues: CASSYSPGKSGNTIYF. The CDR3 region has the DNA TGTGCCAGCAGCTACTCCCCAGGGAAGTCTGGAAACACCATATATTTT. Supplemented by reference TRBV11-2 and TRBJ1-3, the full variable domain reads EAGVAQSPRYKIIEKRQSVAFWCNPISGHATLYWYQQILGQGPKLLIQFQNNGVVDDSQLPKDRFSAERLKGVDSTLKIQPAKLEDSAVYLCASSYSPGKSGNTIYFGEGSWLTVV.

The table lists this clone with a few counts. The chain couples TRBV10-2 to TRBJ2-3, with 7 positions matching TRBD2. The length of the CDR3 is 14 residues. J gave up 0 bases and V 6 bases, and 3 bases lay outside the gene matches. The germline V gene encodes CDR1 WSHSY and CDR2 SAAADI. CDR3: CASSRLASTDTQYF. The DNA for the CDR3 is TGCGCCAGCAGCCGACTAGCTAGCACAGATACGCAGTATTTT.

The chain couples TRBV14 to TRBJ1-4, with 9 positions matching TRBD1. This CDR3 has 14 amino acids. After removal of 2 bases from V and 8 bases from J, the junction contained 3 bases not matched to a gene. Germline CDR1 and CDR2: SGHDN and FVKESK. CDR3 DNA: TGTGCCAGCAGCCAACGGGACAGGGAGGAAAAACTGTTTTTT. It yields the protein CASSQRDREEKLFF.

The J gene is TRBJ2-5, the V gene TRBV5-4; maybe TRBD1 (6 bases). In germline, CDR1 is SGHNT, CDR2 YYREEE (reference sequence). The CDR3 has 14 residues. V was cut by 0 bases and J by 1 base, with 7 bases left in between. This chain's CDR3 is CASSLEQGQETQYF. The CDR3 nucleotides are TGTGCCAGCAGCTTGGAACAGGGCCAAGAGACCCAGTACTTC.

The DNA of the CDR3 is TGCGCCAGCAGGTCGAAGGGGAACCTTAGCAATCAGCCCCAGCATTTT. Translation: CASRSKGNLSNQPQHF. The rearrangement uses TRBV10-1 and TRBJ1-5, with D tentatively TRBD1 (5 bases). V shed 6 bases and J shed 0 bases, with 15 bases lying between them. CDR1 is WNHNN, CDR2 SYGVQD, per germline (reference sequence). The CDR3 extends over 16 amino acids.

CDR3 sequence reads: CASSKRGIREVYYEQYF. The CDR3 region has the DNA TGTGCCAGCAGCAAAAGGGGGATTAGAGAGGTTTACTACGAGCAGTACTTC. The chain carries TRBV21-1 and TRBJ2-7; TRBD1, the table's D call, was not compared with the DNA. TRBV21-1 is labeled a pseudogene. CDR3 length equals 17 residues.

The CDR3 nucleotides read TGTGCCAGCAGCGTAGGTCCTAGCGGGAGCACAGATACGCAGTATTTT. It encodes CASSVGPSGSTDTQYF. The chain employs TRBV9 and TRBJ2-3, with 8 bases identical to TRBD2. The CDR3 sequence is 16 residues long. Germline assignment: CDR1 SGDLS and CDR2 YYNGEE. With V trimmed by 0 bases and J by 0 bases, 3 bases remained unmatched. Full variable domain (outside the CDR3, taken from reference TRBV9 and TRBJ2-3): DSGVTQTPKHLITATGQRVTLRCSPRSGDLSVYWYQQSLDQGLQFLIQYYNGEERAKGNILERFSAQQFPDLHSELNLSSLELGDSALYFCASSVGPSGSTDTQYFGPGTRLTVL.

This chain joins TRBV24-1 and TRBJ2-7; 11 nucleotides align to TRBD1. Germline V gene data show CDR1 as KGHDR and CDR2 as SFDVKD. This CDR3 region has 15 residues. Trimming removed 3 bases from V and 3 bases from J; junction bases left unmatched: 3. The CDR3 reads CATSDRTGGIYEQYF. The CDR3 nucleotides read TGTGCCACCAGTGATAGGACAGGGGGCATCTACGAGCAGTACTTC.

This clone occurred once. This chain joins TRBV7-2 and TRBJ2-3; the D gene is possibly TRBD1 (5 bases). CDR1 and CDR2 from the germline V gene are SGHTA and FQGNSA. This CDR3 has 15 amino acids. Trimming pared 5 bases from V and 2 bases from J, leaving 14 bases between. The CDR3 DNA follows: TGTGCCAGCAGCCGTCGGCAGGGTACCACAGATACGCAGTATTTT. Encoded protein: CASSRRQGTTDTQYF.

The chain recombines TRBV19 with TRBJ1-2; 11 bases are shared with TRBD1. This CDR3 comprises 14 residues. Losses at the gene ends were 9 bases for V and 2 bases for J; bases not matched to a gene: 5. The germline V gene has CDR1 LNHDA and CDR2 SQIVND (reference sequence). The DNA for the CDR3 is TGTGCCAGGTCAGGACAGGGGGCCAACTATGGCTACACCTTC. Protein: CARSGQGANYGYTF.

The chain has TRBV5-1 and TRBJ1-1, with 8 bases that match TRBD1. The CDR3 totals 14 residues. Germline CDR1 SGHRS, CDR2 YFSETQ. V shed 0 bases and J 6 bases; nucleotides not matched to a gene: 4. The DNA for the CDR3 is TGCGCCAGCAGCTTGGGGGCAGGGGGCCCTGAAGCTTTCTTT. It encodes CASSLGAGGPEAFF.

The chain is built from TRBV21-1 and TRBJ1-4; the D segment call TRBD1 is taken from the table without a DNA check. TRBV21-1 is listed as a pseudogene. CDR3 length equals 17 residues. The CDR3 sequence: CASSRGDREVGNEKLFF. CDR3 nucleotides: TGTGCCAGCAGCAGAGGGGACAGGGAAGTCGGTAATGAAAAACTGTTTTTT.

The chain combines TRBV4-2 with TRBJ1-2; TRBD1 might be the D (5 bases). From germline, CDR1 is LGHNA and CDR2 YNFKEQ. Trimming left V 1 base short and J 5 bases short, with 11 bases between. The CDR3 runs to 14 residues. This CDR3 is CASSQGAGPYGYTF. CDR3 in DNA: TGTGCCAGCAGCCAAGGCGCAGGGCCTTATGGCTACACCTTC.

V is TRBV20-1 and J is TRBJ2-3, with D hard to call. From germline, CDR1 is DFQATT and CDR2 SNEGSKA (reference sequence). V was pared by 0 bases and J by 8 bases, with 6 bases between. The CDR3 spans 11 residues. The CDR3 is CSAREASTQYF. The CDR3 bases are TGCAGTGCTAGAGAGGCTTCTACGCAGTATTTT.